The clone carrying this TCR beta chain was found many times. Its antigen remains unknown. Each CDR3 protein is one row after TCRdb ran MiXCR on the 5' RACE reads. Here the sample spans fewer than 250,000 distinct CDR3 sequences, under 30% being singletons. This sample is drawn from a study of CD8 T cells in ankylosing spondylitis. Study observations and caveats: Enrichment of disease-linked clones was reportedly significant in matched ankylosing spondylitis synovial fluid.

Germline CDR1 and CDR2: MNHEY and SVGEGT. This CDR3 has 15 amino acids. V lost 7 bases and J 6 bases, leaving 18 bases between the germline ends. The gene calls are TRBV6-2 or TRBV6-3 and TRBJ2-2; D perhaps matches TRBD2 (5 bases). This clonotype was sampled from a male donor with ankylosing spondylitis or in good health (not recorded which). Specimen: blood, either unsorted or a sorted T cell fraction (not recorded which). The CDR3, as DNA: TGTGCCAGCATTAACCCGGGCCTCGGGGCCGGGGAGCTGTTTTTT. It yields the protein CASINPGLGAGELFF.